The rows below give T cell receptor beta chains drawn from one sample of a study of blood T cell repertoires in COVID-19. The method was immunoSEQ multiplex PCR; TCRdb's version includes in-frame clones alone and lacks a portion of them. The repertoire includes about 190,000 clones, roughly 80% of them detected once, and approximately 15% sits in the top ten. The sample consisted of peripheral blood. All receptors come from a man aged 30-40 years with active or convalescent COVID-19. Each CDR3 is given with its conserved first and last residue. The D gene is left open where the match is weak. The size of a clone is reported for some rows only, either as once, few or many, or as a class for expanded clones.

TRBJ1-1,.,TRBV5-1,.,CASSVQGLTEAFF,TGCGCCAGCAGCGTTCAGGGTTTAACTGAAGCTTTCTTT
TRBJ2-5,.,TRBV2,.,CASSNSRNQETQYF,TGTGCCAGCAGTAATAGCCGGAACCAAGAGACCCAGTACTTC
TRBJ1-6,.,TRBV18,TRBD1,CASSPPGTVNSPLHF,TGTGCCAGCTCACCACCGGGGACAGTTAATTCACCCCTCCACTTT
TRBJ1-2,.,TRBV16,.,CASSQSQALYGYTF,TGTGCCAGCAGCCAATCGCAGGCCCTCTATGGCTACACCTTC
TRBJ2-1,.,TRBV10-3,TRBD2,CAISESMGGISYNEQFF,TGTGCCATCAGTGAGTCGATGGGGGGGATCTCCTACAATGAGCAGTTCTTC
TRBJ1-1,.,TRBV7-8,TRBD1,CASRPRGPRNTEAFF,TGTGCCAGCAGACCCAGGGGGCCGCGGAACACTGAAGCTTTCTTT
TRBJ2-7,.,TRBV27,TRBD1,CASRNSGTGGDEQYF,TGTGCCAGCAGAAACTCCGGGACAGGGGGGGACGAGCAGTACTTC
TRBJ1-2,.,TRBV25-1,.,CASSYGQSHYGYTF,TGTGCCAGCAGTTATGGACAATCCCACTATGGCTACACCTTC
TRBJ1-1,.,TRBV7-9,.,CASSLSSNTEAFF,TGTGCCAGCAGCTTGTCCTCGAACACTGAAGCTTTCTTT
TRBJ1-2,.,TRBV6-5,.,CASSSLRVTSGYTF,TGTGCCAGCAGTAGTCTCAGGGTAACGAGTGGCTACACCTTC
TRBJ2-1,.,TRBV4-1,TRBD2,CASSQGGRGGAREQFF,TGCGCCAGCAGCCAAGGGGGCCGCGGGGGGGCTCGTGAGCAGTTCTTC
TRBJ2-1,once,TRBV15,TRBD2,CATSTRSLAGGGNEQFF,TGTGCCACCAGCACGCGTTCACTAGCGGGGGGAGGTAATGAGCAGTTCTTC
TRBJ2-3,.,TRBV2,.,CASETLGTDTQYF,TGTGCCAGCGAGACTCTCGGCACAGATACGCAGTATTTT
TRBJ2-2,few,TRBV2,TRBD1,CASGGDRGLFF,TGTGCCAGCGGGGGGGACAGGGGGCTGTTTTTT
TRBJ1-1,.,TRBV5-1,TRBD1,CASSLQTGTNTEAFF,TGCGCCAGCAGCCTCCAGACAGGGACGAACACTGAAGCTTTCTTT
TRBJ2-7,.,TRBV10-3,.,CAISDQRQGHEQYF,TGTGCCATCAGTGATCAACGCCAGGGCCACGAGCAGTACTTC
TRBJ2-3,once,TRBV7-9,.,CASSSPEGGTDTQYF,TGTGCCAGCAGCTCCCCCGAGGGGGGCACAGATACGCAGTATTTT
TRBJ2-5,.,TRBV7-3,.,CASSEAGGQETQYF,TGTGCCAGCAGCGAAGCTGGTGGCCAAGAGACCCAGTACTTC
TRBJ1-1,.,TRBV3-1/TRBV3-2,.,CASSLTVSNTEAFF,TGTGCCAGCAGCCTGACTGTCTCTAACACTGAAGCTTTCTTT
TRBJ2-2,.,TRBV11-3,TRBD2,CASSFREGSGELFF,TGTGCCAGCAGCTTTCGGGAGGGAAGCGGGGAGCTGTTTTTT
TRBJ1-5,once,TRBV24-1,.,CATWTSGRVVNQPQHF,TGTGCCACCTGGACCTCGGGCAGGGTCGTTAATCAGCCCCAGCATTTT
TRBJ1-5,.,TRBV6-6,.,CASSSRQGSFGEPQHF,TGTGCCAGCAGTAGCCGGCAGGGATCGTTCGGAGAGCCCCAGCATTTT
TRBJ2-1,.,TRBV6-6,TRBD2,CASRGLAGVREQFF,TGTGCCAGCAGAGGACTAGCGGGAGTTCGGGAGCAGTTCTTC
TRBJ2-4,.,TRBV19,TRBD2,CASSLGRGGQNIQYF,TGTGCCAGTAGTCTCGGGCGGGGGGGACAGAACATTCAGTACTTC
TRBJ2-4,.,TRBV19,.,CASSIDRSVDIQYF,TGTGCCAGTAGTATAGATCGTTCGGTAGACATTCAGTACTTC
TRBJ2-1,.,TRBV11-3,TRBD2,CASSLVLAGGYSYNEQFF,TGTGCCAGCAGCTTAGTTCTAGCGGGAGGGTATTCATACAATGAGCAGTTCTTC
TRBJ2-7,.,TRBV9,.,CASSVDGGVLSYEQYF,TGTGCCAGCAGCGTAGACGGCGGGGTCCTCTCCTACGAGCAGTACTTC
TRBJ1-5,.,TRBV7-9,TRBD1,CASSPWDSENQPQHF,TGTGCCAGCAGCCCCTGGGACAGTGAGAATCAGCCCCAGCATTTT
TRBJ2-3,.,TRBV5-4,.,CASSLGSLADTQYF,TGTGCCAGCAGCTTGGGTAGTTTGGCAGATACGCAGTATTTT
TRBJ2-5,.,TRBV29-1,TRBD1,CSVSSGQGNVTQYF,TGCAGCGTCAGTTCTGGACAGGGGAATGTGACCCAGTACTTC
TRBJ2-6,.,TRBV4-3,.,CASSQDQGSGANVLTF,TGCGCCAGCAGCCAAGATCAGGGTTCTGGGGCCAACGTCCTGACTTTC
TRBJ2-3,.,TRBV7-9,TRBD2,CASSLPRGSGGATDTQYF,TGTGCCAGCAGCTTACCGAGGGGGAGCGGGGGAGCGACAGATACGCAGTATTTT
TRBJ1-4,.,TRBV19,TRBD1,CASRRGQTNEKLFF,TGTGCCAGTAGGAGGGGACAGACTAATGAAAAACTGTTTTTT
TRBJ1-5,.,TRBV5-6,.,CASSLKGLYSNQPQHF,TGTGCCAGCAGCTTGAAGGGGCTCTATAGCAATCAGCCCCAGCATTTT
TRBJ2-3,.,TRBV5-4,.,CASSSLFRGEGTDTQYF,TGTGCCAGCAGCTCGTTGTTCCGTGGCGAGGGCACAGATACGCAGTATTTT
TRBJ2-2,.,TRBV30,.,CAWFNKGFTGELFF,TGTGCCTGGTTCAACAAGGGGTTTACCGGGGAGCTGTTTTTT
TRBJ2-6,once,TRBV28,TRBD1,CASSPTTGTGVILGANVLTF,TGTGCCAGCAGTCCCACTACCGGGACAGGGGTTATTCTTGGGGCCAACGTCCTGACTTTC
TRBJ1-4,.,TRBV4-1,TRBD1,CASSLGRDRANEKLFF,TGCGCCAGCAGCCTCGGCCGGGACAGGGCTAATGAAAAACTGTTTTTT
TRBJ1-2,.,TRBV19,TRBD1,CASSLDRRNYGYTF,TGTGCCAGTAGTCTGGACAGGAGGAACTATGGCTACACCTTC
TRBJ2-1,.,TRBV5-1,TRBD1,CASSLDRGRYNEQFF,TGCGCCAGCAGCTTGGACAGGGGGCGTTACAATGAGCAGTTCTTC
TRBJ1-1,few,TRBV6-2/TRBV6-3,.,CASSYTSPVKAFF,TGTGCCAGCAGTTACACGTCCCCGGTGAAAGCTTTCTTT
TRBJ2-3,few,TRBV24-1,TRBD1,CATSDPRQGPLDTQYF,TGTGCCACCAGTGATCCTCGACAGGGCCCCCTAGATACGCAGTATTTT
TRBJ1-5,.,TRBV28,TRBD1,CASSLPGTGNQPQHF,TGTGCCAGCAGTTTACCCGGGACAGGAAATCAGCCCCAGCATTTT
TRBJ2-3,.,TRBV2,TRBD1,CASTGKGSRLGQGSTDTQYF,TGTGCCAGCACCGGGAAGGGGTCGAGATTGGGACAGGGCAGCACAGATACGCAGTATTTT
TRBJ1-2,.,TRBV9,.,CASSVAPGGVGGYTF,TGTGCCAGCAGCGTAGCCCCGGGAGGAGTGGGTGGCTACACCTTC
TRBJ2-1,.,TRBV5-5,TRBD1,CASSIDPDRYNEQFF,TGTGCCAGCAGCATAGATCCGGACAGGTACAATGAGCAGTTCTTC